This T cell receptor (beta chain) emerged from a study of T cells in Graves' hyperthyroidism and ophthalmopathy. The CDR3 is 17 amino acids. Trimming stripped 4 bases from V and 4 bases from J, with 19 bases between. Germline lookup yields CDR1 SNHLY and CDR2 FYNNEI. Researchers took RNA transcripts and amplified the TCR beta CDR3 regions from them. The HTBI primer set drove a first-round RT-PCR of the TCR CDR3. MiXCR, applied by TCRdb to the multiplex PCR reads, yields one record per CDR3 protein. This repertoire shows about 510,000 distinct CDR3 sequences, 40% to 50% found once; its top ten account for about 45%.

This chain joins TRBV2 and TRBJ2-2; tentatively, D is TRBD1 (6 bases). The TCR comes from an adult woman with Graves' disease, either hyperthyroidism or ophthalmopathy (not recorded which). The specimen was peripheral blood or thyroid tissue (not recorded which). Here the CDR3 DNA reads TGTGCCAGCAGTGTCGCCGGGACAACCTTTCCCACCGGGGAGCTGTTTTTT. Translated: CASSVAGTTFPTGELFF.